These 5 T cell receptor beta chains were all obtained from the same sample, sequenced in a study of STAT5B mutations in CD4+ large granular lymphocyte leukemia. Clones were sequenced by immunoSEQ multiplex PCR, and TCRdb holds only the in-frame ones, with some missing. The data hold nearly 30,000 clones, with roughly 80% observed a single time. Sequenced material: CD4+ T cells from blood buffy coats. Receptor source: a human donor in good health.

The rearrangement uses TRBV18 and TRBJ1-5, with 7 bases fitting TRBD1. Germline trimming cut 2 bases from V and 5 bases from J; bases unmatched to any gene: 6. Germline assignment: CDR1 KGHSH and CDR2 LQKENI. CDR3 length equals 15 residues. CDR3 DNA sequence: TGTGCCAGCTCACCAACGACAGGGCCCCATCAGCCCCAGCATTTT. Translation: CASSPTTGPHQPQHF.

This CDR3 reads CASSPGLAGATGTQYF. The CDR3 coding sequence is TGTGCCAGCAGCCCGGGACTAGCGGGGGCCACGGGAACGCAGTATTTT. The chain recombines TRBV7-2 with TRBJ2-3, with 14 bases matching TRBD2. This CDR3 comprises 16 residues. Germline V CDR1 and CDR2: SGHTA, FQGNSA. The V gene end was trimmed by 5 bases and the J gene end by 9 bases; junction bases not matched to a gene: 10.

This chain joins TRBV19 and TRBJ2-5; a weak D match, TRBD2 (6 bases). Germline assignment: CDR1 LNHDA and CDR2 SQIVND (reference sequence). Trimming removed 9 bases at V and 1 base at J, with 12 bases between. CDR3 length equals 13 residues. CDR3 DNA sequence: TGTGCCAGCAAAGAAGCGGGCCAAGAGACCCAGTACTTC. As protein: CASKEAGQETQYF.

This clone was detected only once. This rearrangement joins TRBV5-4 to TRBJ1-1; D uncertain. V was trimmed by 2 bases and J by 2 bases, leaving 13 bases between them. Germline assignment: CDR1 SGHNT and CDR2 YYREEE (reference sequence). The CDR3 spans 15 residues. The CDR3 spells CASSFQVDLNTEAFF. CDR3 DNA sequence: TGTGCCAGCAGCTTTCAGGTAGACTTAAACACTGAAGCTTTCTTT.

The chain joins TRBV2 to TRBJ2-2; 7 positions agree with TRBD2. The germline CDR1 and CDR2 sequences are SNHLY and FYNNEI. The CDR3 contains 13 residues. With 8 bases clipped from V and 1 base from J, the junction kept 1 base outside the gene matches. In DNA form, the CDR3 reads TGTGCCAGCCAGCGGGAGAACACCGGGGAGCTGTTTTTT. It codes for CASQRENTGELFF. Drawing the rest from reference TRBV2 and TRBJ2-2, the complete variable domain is EPEVTQTPSHQVTQMGQEVILRCVPISNHLYFYWYRQILGQKVEFLVSFYNNEISEKSEIFDDQFSVERPDGSNFTLKIRSTKLEDSAMYFCASQRENTGELFFGEGSRLTVL.